This T cell receptor (beta chain) was documented in a study of blood T cell repertoires in COVID-19. Study at large: The cDNA or gDNA used as material had been derived from T cells, B-cell-depleted T cells, or PBMCs.

This clone was detected ten times or more. Generated by immunoSEQ multiplex PCR, the TCRdb table keeps only in-frame clones and is missing some. Seen here are approximately 280,000 clones, approximately 84% observed once, and the top ten hold roughly 1.6%. This receptor was taken from a human donor with COVID-19, enrolled during active disease. The donor label of this sample is uncertain. Sequencing was performed on peripheral blood.

CDR3 region: CGGGGRETQYF. CDR3 sequence (DNA): TGTGGCGGGGGGGGGAGAGAGACCCAGTACTTC. The chain couples TRBV30 to TRBJ2-5; 9 positions agree with TRBD2. CDR1 GTSNPN and CDR2 SVGIG come from the germline V gene (reference sequence). CDR3 length: 11 amino acids.